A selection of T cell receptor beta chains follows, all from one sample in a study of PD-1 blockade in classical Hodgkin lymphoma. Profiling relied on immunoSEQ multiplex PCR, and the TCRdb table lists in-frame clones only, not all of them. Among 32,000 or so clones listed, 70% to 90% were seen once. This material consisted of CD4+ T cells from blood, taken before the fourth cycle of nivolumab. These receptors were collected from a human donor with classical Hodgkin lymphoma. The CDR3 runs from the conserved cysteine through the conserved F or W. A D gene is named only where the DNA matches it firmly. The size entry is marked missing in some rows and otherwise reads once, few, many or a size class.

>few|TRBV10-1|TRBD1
CASHYDRTGDNSNQPQHF
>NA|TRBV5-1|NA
CASSLAPGSYEQYF
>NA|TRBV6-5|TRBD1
CASTQGAAAFF
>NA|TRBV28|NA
CASKAGRDFGETQYF
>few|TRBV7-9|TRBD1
CASSQGQSTYEQYF
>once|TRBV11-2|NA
CASSLGSVRGHEQYF
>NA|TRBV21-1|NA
CASRWTSGRTDTQYF
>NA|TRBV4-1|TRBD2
CASSQLGLAGGRAEYNEQFF
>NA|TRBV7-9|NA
CASSLALFGSPLHF
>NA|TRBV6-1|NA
CASSEGYGIAVSPLHF
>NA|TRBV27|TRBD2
CASKKGLAGVASYNEQFF
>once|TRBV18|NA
CASSPGQVTSYEQYF
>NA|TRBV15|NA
CATSSRSGGYEQYF
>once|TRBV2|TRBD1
CASSGGQGESGANVLTF
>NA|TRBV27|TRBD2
CASSSGTSGGPYEQYF
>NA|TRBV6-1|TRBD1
CASSKEGQGLYEQYF
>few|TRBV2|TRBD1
CASSEARQGGRTEAFF
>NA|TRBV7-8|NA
CASSLMRKNTEAFF